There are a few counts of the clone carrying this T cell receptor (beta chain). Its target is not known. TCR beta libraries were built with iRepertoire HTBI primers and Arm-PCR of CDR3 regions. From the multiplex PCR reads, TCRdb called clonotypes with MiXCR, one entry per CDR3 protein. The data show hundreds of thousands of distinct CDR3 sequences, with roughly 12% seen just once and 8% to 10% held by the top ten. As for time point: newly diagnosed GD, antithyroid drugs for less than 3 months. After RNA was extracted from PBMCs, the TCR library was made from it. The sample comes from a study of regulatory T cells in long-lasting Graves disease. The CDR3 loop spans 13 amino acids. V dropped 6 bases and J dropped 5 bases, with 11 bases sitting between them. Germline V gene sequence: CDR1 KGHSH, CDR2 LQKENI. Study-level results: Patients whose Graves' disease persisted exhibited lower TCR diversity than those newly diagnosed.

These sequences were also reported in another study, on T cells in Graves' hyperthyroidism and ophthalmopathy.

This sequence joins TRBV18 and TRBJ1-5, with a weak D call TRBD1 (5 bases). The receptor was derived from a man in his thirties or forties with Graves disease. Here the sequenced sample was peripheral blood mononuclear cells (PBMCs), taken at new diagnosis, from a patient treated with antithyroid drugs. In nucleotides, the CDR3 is TGTGCCAGCTCCGGACATCCTGATCAGCCCCAGCATTTT. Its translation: CASSGHPDQPQHF.